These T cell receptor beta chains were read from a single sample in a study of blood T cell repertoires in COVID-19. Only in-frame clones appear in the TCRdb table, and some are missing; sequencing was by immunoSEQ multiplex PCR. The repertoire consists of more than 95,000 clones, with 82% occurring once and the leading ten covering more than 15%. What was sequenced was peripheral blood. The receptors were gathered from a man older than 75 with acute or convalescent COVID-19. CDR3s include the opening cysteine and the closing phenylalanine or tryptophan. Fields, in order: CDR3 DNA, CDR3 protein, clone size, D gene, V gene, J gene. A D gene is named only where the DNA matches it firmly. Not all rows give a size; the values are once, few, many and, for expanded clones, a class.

TGTGCCAGCAGCCCCAACAGGGCTAGCACAGATACGCAGTATTTT,CASSPNRASTDTQYF,NA,NA,TRBV7-2,TRBJ2-3
TGCAGCGGAGGGGTCTCGACTAGGGCTGAAGCTTTCTTT,CSGGVSTRAEAFF,NA,NA,TRBV29-1,TRBJ1-1
TGTGCCAGCAGTTTAAAACTTAGCAATCAGCCCCAGCATTTT,CASSLKLSNQPQHF,NA,NA,TRBV27,TRBJ1-5
TGTGCCAGCCGGGGGGGAATGGACACCGGGGAGCTGTTTTTT,CASRGGMDTGELFF,NA,TRBD2,TRBV28,TRBJ2-2
TGTGCCAGCAGCCCCGGGACAGGGGGACGGGAAAAACTGTTTTTT,CASSPGTGGREKLFF,NA,TRBD1,TRBV7-2,TRBJ1-4
TGCAGCGTTCCACTAGCGGGAGCCCACGAGCAGTACTTC,CSVPLAGAHEQYF,NA,TRBD2,TRBV29-1,TRBJ2-7
TGTGCCAGCAGAGCGACAGTCTCTAATGAAAAACTGTTTTTT,CASRATVSNEKLFF,NA,NA,TRBV7-9,TRBJ1-4
TGCAGCCGCAGGGAGGGAATGAACACTGAAGCTTTCTTT,CSRREGMNTEAFF,NA,NA,TRBV29-1,TRBJ1-1
TGCGCCAGCAGGTCCGGGACAACGAGGCAGTACTTC,CASRSGTTRQYF,NA,NA,TRBV5-1,TRBJ2-7
TGTGCCAGCAGCTTAAGGGGCGGGAGTGATCGCGGGCGCGAGCAGTACTTC,CASSLRGGSDRGREQYF,once,TRBD2,TRBV7-2,TRBJ2-7
TGTGCCAGCACCCCGAGAGAGACCCAGTACTTC,CASTPRETQYF,NA,NA,TRBV5-8,TRBJ2-5
TGTGCCAGCAGCCGACCGGGACAGGGGAGTTTAAGGGAAAACATTCAGTACTTC,CASSRPGQGSLRENIQYF,NA,TRBD1,TRBV6-2/TRBV6-3,TRBJ2-4
TGTGCCAGCAGCTCCGGGACTAGCGGGTACAATGAGCAGTTCTTC,CASSSGTSGYNEQFF,few,TRBD2,TRBV7-6,TRBJ2-1
TGCGCCAGCAGCCAAGGTACTAGCGGAAGAATATTCTCCTACGAGCAGTACTTC,CASSQGTSGRIFSYEQYF,once,TRBD2,TRBV4-3,TRBJ2-7